Below are 24 T cell receptor beta chains sequenced from a single sample in a study of shared clonotypes between healthy human individuals (TCRdb year 2020). Library creation used the immunoSEQ multiplex PCR assay. Sourced from immuneACCESS, this table was stored by TCRdb with only in-frame sequences that have V and J called. A share of the clones is absent; for the studies checked, an unresolved V gene accounts for under half, and the remainder has no known explanation. The sample table holds roughly 1,800,000 clones, of which less than 95% were seen once. The ten most abundant clones make up around 1.2% of the sample. CD8 naive samples were CD45RO-negative cells positively selected for CCR7, giving a CD45RA+CCR7+ population that excluded TemRA cells. The source material was naive CD8+ T cells sorted from blood. According to the study, the label for this sample's cell subset or site signals: CD45RA+CCR7+. Receptor source: a man younger than 35 in good health.

The chain recombines TRBV5-1 with TRBJ1-4; D remains ambiguous. The CDR3 is 11 residues long. Trimming took 4 bases from V and 13 from J, leaving 11 bases between them. CDR1 and CDR2 from the germline V gene are SGHRS and YFSETQ. This CDR3 is CASSPVDGLFF. CDR3 sequence (DNA): TGCGCCAGCAGCCCGGTCGACGGACTGTTTTTT.

The CDR3 region is CASSSPTQAQETQYF. The CDR3 bases are TGTGCCAGCAGCTCTCCGACACAAGCCCAAGAGACCCAGTACTTC. The gene calls are TRBV7-9 and TRBJ2-5; D remains unclear. The CDR3 loop spans 15 amino acids. Per germline, CDR1 SEHNR and CDR2 FQNEAQ (reference sequence). Between the trimmed V and J ends, which lost 4 bases and 1 base, there was a span of 13 bases.

The V and J genes are TRBV28 and TRBJ2-1, with D possibly called TRBD1 or TRBD2 (6 bases each). V lost 1 base to trimming and J lost 1 base, with 14 bases between them. In germline, CDR1 is MDHEN, CDR2 SYDVKM. The CDR3 loop spans 17 amino acids. CDR3 sequence: CASSLLGPGASYNEQFF. Here the CDR3 DNA reads TGTGCCAGCAGTTTATTAGGTCCGGGGGCTTCCTACAATGAGCAGTTCTTC. Looking up the rest from reference TRBV28 and TRBJ2-1 gives the full variable domain: DVKVTQSSRYLVKRTGEKVFLECVQDMDHENMFWYRQDPGLGLRLIYFSYDVKMKEKGDIPEGYSVSREKKERFSLILESASTNQTSMYLCASSLLGPGASYNEQFFGPGTRLTVL.

This clone was seen just once. Other DNA sequences within the sample encode an identical CDR3. The rearrangement uses TRBV6-5 and TRBJ2-1; 9 nucleotides align to TRBD2. The germline gives CDR1 MNHEY, CDR2 SVGAGI. With 2 bases clipped from V and 4 bases from J, the junction kept 0 bases outside the gene matches. This CDR3 has 14 amino acids. The CDR3 bases are TGTGCCAGCAGTTACCTAGCGGGATACAATGAGCAGTTCTTC. Translation: CASSYLAGYNEQFF.

V and J are TRBV5-6 and TRBJ2-5; D uncertain. The germline CDR1 and CDR2 sequences are SGHDT and YYEEEE. With 4 bases removed from V and 5 bases from J, the gap between germline ends came to 12 bases. The CDR3 runs 13 residues. The CDR3 reads CASSTSDWETQYF. In DNA form, the CDR3 reads TGTGCCAGCAGCACCTCTGATTGGGAGACCCAGTACTTC. The variable domain in full, with the rest retrieved from reference TRBV5-6 and TRBJ2-5, is DAGVTQSPTHLIKTRGQQVTLRCSPKSGHDTVSWYQQALGQGPQFIFQYYEEEERQRGNFPDRFSGHQFPNYSSELNVNALLLGDSALYLCASSTSDWETQYFGPGTRLLVL.

The chain has TRBV6-6 and TRBJ2-5; 11 bases are shared with TRBD1. The CDR3 loop spans 15 amino acids. The ends lost 7 bases at V and 2 bases at J; junction bases unmatched: 6. CDR1 is MNHNY and CDR2 is SVGAGI in the germline V gene (reference sequence). DNA for the CDR3: TGTGCCAGCACTAACCGGGACAGGGGGCAAGAGACCCAGTACTTC. Protein product: CASTNRDRGQETQYF.

The rearrangement joins TRBV27 to TRBJ1-2, with 7 nucleotides matching TRBD1. V trimming: 6 bases; J trimming: 5 bases; junction bases outside the gene matches: 9. The CDR3 is made up of 14 amino acids. Germline-derived CDR1 and CDR2 are MNHEY and SMNVEV (reference sequence). CDR3 sequence (DNA): TGTGCCAGCAGCCCGGGGGACAGTGTTTATGGCTACACCTTC. Amino acid sequence: CASSPGDSVYGYTF.

The rearrangement uses TRBV6-5 and TRBJ1-4; 10 nucleotides agree with TRBD1. The CDR3 has 15 residues. Germline CDR1 reads MNHEY; CDR2 reads SVGAGI. The V gene end was trimmed by 3 bases and the J gene end by 7 bases; junction bases not matched to a gene: 5. The CDR3 spells CASSYRQGAREKLFF. The DNA for the CDR3 is TGTGCCAGCAGTTATCGACAGGGGGCACGTGAAAAACTGTTTTTT.

This clone was found a few times. The chain joins TRBV29-1 to TRBJ1-2, with 8 bases lining up with TRBD1. With V trimmed by 6 bases and J by 8 bases, 5 bases remained unmatched. Germline V gives CDR1 SQVTM, CDR2 ANQGSEA. The CDR3 spans 11 residues. The CDR3 DNA is TGCAGCGTGACAGGGGCTGGCGGCTACACCTTC. This sequence encodes CSVTGAGGYTF.

The gene calls are TRBV6-6 and TRBJ2-3, with 10 bases matching TRBD1. The CDR3 is made up of 16 amino acids. Germline assignment: CDR1 MNHNY and CDR2 SVGAGI (reference sequence). Trimming at V came to 7 bases and at J to 1 base, leaving 8 bases not matched to a gene. As DNA, the CDR3 is TGTGCCAGCACCGAACCCGGGACAGGGGGCACAGATACGCAGTATTTT. As protein: CASTEPGTGGTDTQYF.

This sequence joins TRBV6-5 and TRBJ1-1; TRBD1 aligns across 7 bases. Trimming took 6 bases from V and 1 from J; bases not matched to a gene: 8. This CDR3 comprises 15 residues. CDR1 is MNHEY, CDR2 SVGAGI, per germline. In nucleotides, the CDR3 is TGTGCCAGCAGCCTAGTGACAGGGACGAACACTGAAGCTTTCTTT. Translating gives CASSLVTGTNTEAFF.

The J gene is TRBJ2-7, the V gene TRBV7-2; TRBD1 agrees at 8 bases. The CDR3 extends over 15 amino acids. The ends lost 2 bases at V and 2 bases at J; junction bases unmatched: 5. The germline V gene encodes CDR1 SGHTA and CDR2 FQGNSA. CDR3 bases: TGTGCCAGCAGCTTAAGGGGCAGGGGGCCCTACGAGCAGTACTTC. It is translated as CASSLRGRGPYEQYF.

The chain links TRBV6-6 to TRBJ2-5; D gene ambiguous. V was clipped by 6 bases and J by 2 bases, with 16 bases between them. Germline V gene sequence: CDR1 MNHNY, CDR2 SVGAGI (reference sequence). The CDR3 length is 15 residues. CDR3 bases: TGTGCCAGCAGCGACGGGCTTCAAAAACAAGAGACCCAGTACTTC. The encoded protein is CASSDGLQKQETQYF.

The rearrangement joins TRBV6-6 to TRBJ2-3, with 7 bases fitting TRBD2. Germline V gene lookup returns CDR1 MNHNY and CDR2 SVGAGI (reference sequence). The CDR3 is 15 residues long. J was trimmed by 2 bases and V by 6 bases; bases with no gene match: 8. CDR3 sequence: CASRKTSLNTDTQYF. For the CDR3, the DNA is TGTGCCAGCAGGAAGACTAGCCTGAACACAGATACGCAGTATTTT.

The gene calls are TRBV5-6 and TRBJ1-1, with 7 bases aligning to TRBD1. V dropped 1 base and J dropped 6; count of bases not matched to a gene: 12. Germline V CDR1 and CDR2: SGHDT, YYEEEE. There are 16 residues in the CDR3. The CDR3 region is CASSLTGEGILSEAFF. DNA for the CDR3: TGTGCCAGCAGCTTGACAGGGGAGGGGATCTTGTCTGAAGCTTTCTTT.

The J gene is TRBJ2-1, the V gene TRBV7-9; TRBD2 is a possible D gene (6 bases). The CDR3 sequence is 15 residues long. The ends were cut back, 5 bases at V and 4 bases at J, with 15 bases in the middle. CDR1 is SEHNR and CDR2 is FQNEAQ in the germline V gene (reference sequence). CDR3 protein: CASSPSVADYNEQFF. For the CDR3, the DNA is TGTGCCAGCAGCCCGAGCGTAGCGGATTACAATGAGCAGTTCTTC.

This chain links TRBV29-1 with TRBJ1-2, with D possibly TRBD1 on 6 matching bases. Germline CDR1 is SQVTM and CDR2 is ANQGSEA. V was shortened by 5 bases and J by 8 bases, with 9 bases between the two germline ends. CDR3 length: 10 amino acids. This CDR3 reads CSVTTGGYTF. Here the CDR3 DNA reads TGCAGCGTTACTACAGGGGGCTACACCTTC.

The rearrangement uses TRBV19 and TRBJ2-3; weak D call: TRBD2 (5 bases). Germline lookup yields CDR1 LNHDA and CDR2 SQIVND (reference sequence). Trimming cost V 3 bases and J 3 bases, with 19 bases left between them. The CDR3 loop spans 17 amino acids. The CDR3 nucleotides are TGTGCCAGTAGTATTTCGCGCGAGGGAGTTGGTACAGATACGCAGTATTTT. It encodes CASSISREGVGTDTQYF.

In its sample, this clone was seen once. CDR3 nucleotides: TGTGCCAGCAGCCTGGGGACAGGGAAATTGGAACTGTTTTTT. It specifies CASSLGTGKLELFF. This rearrangement joins TRBV5-6 to TRBJ2-2, with 9 bases that match TRBD1. V shed 4 bases, J shed 14 bases, and the junction held 12 bases outside the gene matches. Germline loops: CDR1 SGHDT, CDR2 YYEEEE. The CDR3 sequence is 14 residues long.

This chain connects TRBV14 to TRBJ1-1; perhaps TRBD1 as D (6 bases). The ends were cut back, 1 base at V and 8 bases at J, with 14 bases in the middle. The CDR3 covers 14 residues. Germline assignment: CDR1 SGHDN and CDR2 FVKESK. Here the CDR3 DNA reads TGTGCCAGCAGCCAAGTATTACAGGGAGGGGAAGCTTTCTTT. It codes for CASSQVLQGGEAFF.

V usage is TRBV6-5 and J usage is TRBJ2-5, with D possibly being TRBD1 (5 bases). The tail of the sequence fits TRBJ2-7 better, so the J call may be wrong. The CDR3 is 12 amino acids. The V gene's germline CDR1 is MNHEY and CDR2 SVGAGI. The CDR3 DNA reads as TGTGCCAGCAGTCCCCAGGGCTACGAGCAGTACTTC. This translates into CASSPQGYEQYF.

The J gene is TRBJ2-2, the V gene TRBV13; D remains unclear. The CDR3 covers 15 residues. CDR1 and CDR2 from the germline V gene are PRHDT and FYEKMQ (reference sequence). The V end lost 5 bases, the J end lost 2 bases, and 12 bases lay between the germline ends. This CDR3 is CASSRGEANTGELFF. The CDR3 nucleotides are TGTGCCAGCAGCCGCGGAGAGGCCAACACCGGGGAGCTGTTTTTT.

The chain employs TRBV30 and TRBJ1-2; 11 nucleotides align to TRBD1. CDR3 size: 15 residues. Germline-derived CDR1 and CDR2 are GTSNPN and SVGIG (reference sequence). Trimming cost V 2 bases and J 8 bases; bases outside gene matches: 10. The CDR3 here is CAWSPGQGDLMGYTF. CDR3 nucleotides: TGTGCCTGGAGTCCGGGACAGGGGGATTTAATGGGCTACACCTTC.

The chain uses TRBV27 and TRBJ2-1; D remains unclear. V was shortened by 5 bases and J by 2 bases, with 10 bases between the two germline ends. Germline V gene sequence: CDR1 MNHEY, CDR2 SMNVEV (reference sequence). The length of the CDR3 is 14 residues. CDR3 nucleotide sequence: TGTGCCAGCAGTATGGGCGGTACCTACAATGAGCAGTTCTTC. Translation gives CASSMGGTYNEQFF.